The rows below give T cell receptor beta chains drawn from one sample of a study of blood T cells in healthy people across ages. TCRdb used MiXCR to reprocess the 5' RACE reads, holding one entry per CDR3 protein. This sample carries roughly 860,000 distinct CDR3 sequences, 60% to 80% of them seen once, and the ten largest clones take 25% to 35%. The sample was blood. These receptors originate from a man aged 30 to 45 in good health. CDR3s leave out the opening cysteine and the closing phenylalanine or tryptophan.

j_gene	len	v_gene	CDR3aa
TRBJ2-1	13	TRBV7-3	ASSLMGVAYNEQF
TRBJ2-1	10	TRBV6-5	ASTSMAGEQF
TRBJ2-7	13	TRBV9	ASSVGGTETYEQY
TRBJ2-7	13	TRBV4-1	ASSQGRELTYEQY
TRBJ1-6	12	TRBV20-1	SAHTGQGDSPLH
TRBJ2-2	18	TRBV7-3	ASSLMPSDSGGAGTGELF
TRBJ1-4	15	TRBV28	ASSSSGSAATNEKLF
TRBJ2-4	14	TRBV6-4	ASSPDSGGAKNIQY
TRBJ1-1	11	TRBV5-1	ASSLGGVAEAF
TRBJ1-2	10	TRBV14	ASSHSWVGYT